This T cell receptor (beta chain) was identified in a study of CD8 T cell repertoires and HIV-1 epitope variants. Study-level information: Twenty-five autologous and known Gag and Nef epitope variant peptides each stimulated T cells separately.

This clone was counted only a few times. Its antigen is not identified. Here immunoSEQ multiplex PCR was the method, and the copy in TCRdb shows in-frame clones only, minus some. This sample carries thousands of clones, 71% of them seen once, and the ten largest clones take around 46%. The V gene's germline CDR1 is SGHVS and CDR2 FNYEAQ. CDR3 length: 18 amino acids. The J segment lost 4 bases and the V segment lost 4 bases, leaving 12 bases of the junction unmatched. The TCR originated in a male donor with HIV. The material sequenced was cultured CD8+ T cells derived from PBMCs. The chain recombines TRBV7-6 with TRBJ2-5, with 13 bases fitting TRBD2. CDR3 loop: CASSYLPGGLAGSETQYF. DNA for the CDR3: TGTGCCAGCAGCTACTTACCGGGGGGACTAGCGGGGTCAGAGACCCAGTACTTC. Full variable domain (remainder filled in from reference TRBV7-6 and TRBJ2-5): GAGVSQSPRYKVTKRGQDVALRCDPISGHVSLYWYRQALGQGPEFLTYFNYEAQQDKSGLPNDRFSAERPEGSISTLTIQRTEQRDSAMYRCASSYLPGGLAGSETQYFGPGTRLLVL.